Below, one T cell receptor (beta chain) is given with its context. This entry is derived from a study of blood T cell repertoires in COVID-19. Study details: Acute and convalescent COVID-19 specimens originated in the United States, Italy and Spain. T cells, B-cell-depleted T cells, or PBMCs supplied cDNA or gDNA.

With 4 bases removed from V and 5 bases from J, the gap between germline ends came to 11 bases. Germline V gene sequence: CDR1 GTSNPN, CDR2 SVGIG (reference sequence). This CDR3 spans 12 amino acids. The protocol was immunoSEQ multiplex PCR, while the TCRdb copy is restricted to in-frame clones and leaves out a portion. The data contain roughly 280,000 clones, roughly 86% of them singletons. The chain has TRBV30 and TRBJ1-2; possible D gene TRBD1, 5 bases. Sequenced: peripheral blood. The TCR comes from a man younger than 30 with active or convalescent COVID-19. The CDR3 loop is CAWTNQGYGYTF. DNA of the CDR3: TGTGCCTGGACCAACCAGGGTTATGGCTACACCTTC.